Listed here are 6 T cell receptor beta chains from one sample, sequenced in a study of shared clonotypes between healthy human individuals. CD8 cells regarded as naive lacked CD45RO, were positively chosen for CCR7, and omitted terminally differentiated effector memory CD45RA+ cells. Clones were sequenced by immunoSEQ multiplex PCR, and TCRdb holds only the in-frame ones, with some missing. The sample lists about 1,800,000 clones; about 95% were seen once. Sequenced: naive CD8+ T cells sorted from blood. Every receptor here comes from a man aged 18 to 29 in good health.

CDR3 sequence reads: CASRPDTSNTGELFF. The DNA for the CDR3 is TGTGCCAGCAGGCCGGACACCTCGAACACCGGGGAGCTGTTTTTT. The V call is TRBV28, the J call TRBJ2-2, with D maybe TRBD1 (5 bases). This CDR3 region has 15 residues. V was pared by 6 bases and J by 0 bases, with 11 bases between. In germline, CDR1 is MDHEN, CDR2 SYDVKM.

The rearrangement links TRBV15 to TRBJ1-2; D call uncertain. Trimming removed 0 bases from V and 7 bases from J, with 3 bases in between. The CDR3 runs 11 residues. CDR1 and CDR2 (germline): LNHNV, YYDKDF (reference sequence). The CDR3 sequence: CATSRDGGYTF. The CDR3 DNA follows: TGTGCCACCAGCAGAGATGGTGGCTACACCTTC.

The genes are TRBV7-9 and TRBJ2-7, with D perhaps matching TRBD2 (7 bases). Trimming stripped 5 bases from V and 5 bases from J, with 13 bases between. In germline, CDR1 is SEHNR, CDR2 FQNEAQ (reference sequence). The CDR3 covers 13 residues. Here the CDR3 DNA reads TGTGCCAGCAGCACCGCGGGGGCGGACGAGCAGTACTTC. Residues: CASSTAGADEQYF.

This chain links TRBV7-9 with TRBJ2-3; 7 bases map to TRBD2. CDR3 length: 17 amino acids. Germline trimming cut 5 bases from V and 3 bases from J; bases unmatched to any gene: 14. Germline CDR1 is SEHNR and CDR2 is FQNEAQ (reference sequence). CDR3 protein: CASSPFSGGSQTDTQYF. In DNA form, the CDR3 reads TGTGCCAGCAGCCCTTTTTCGGGGGGTTCGCAAACAGATACGCAGTATTTT.

This clone was seen just once. The CDR3 region is CAWTGVNEQFF. CDR3 nucleotide sequence: TGTGCCTGGACAGGGGTCAATGAGCAGTTCTTC. The chain uses TRBV30 and TRBJ2-1, with D possibly matching TRBD1 (6 bases). This CDR3 contains 11 residues. V dropped 4 bases and J dropped 6 bases, with 7 bases sitting between them. From germline, CDR1 is GTSNPN and CDR2 SVGIG (reference sequence).

Worth noting for this clone: Other DNA sequences in the sample encode the same CDR3. The rearrangement uses TRBV19 and TRBJ2-1; weak D call: TRBD2 (5 bases). Germline V lookup: CDR1 LNHDA, CDR2 SQIVND (reference sequence). V lost 3 bases, J lost 4 bases, and 10 bases lay in between. The CDR3 has 14 residues. CDR3 region: CASSIPDSYNEQFF. CDR3 DNA sequence: TGTGCCAGTAGTATCCCGGACTCATACAATGAGCAGTTCTTC.